The 22 T cell receptor beta chains below all came from one sample that was sequenced in a study of human T cells and chemical hapten exposure. MiXCR, run by TCRdb on the RACE reads, gives a single entry per CDR3 protein. The table lists tens of thousands of distinct CDR3 sequences, 7% to 8.5% of them singletons. The time point: healthy volunteer bleed at 2 weeks. Someone pulled total RNA out of unfractionated whole blood. The sequencing sample was made of whole blood. The receptors were sampled from a human donor in good health. Some clones in this sample may be carry-over from other donors' samples.

This clonotype was counted between two and nine times. No DNA is shown, since the ends of the CDR3 on it are uncertain; the CDR3 is the one TCRdb lists. V and J are TRBV6-2 or TRBV6-3 and TRBJ2-1; the table assigns TRBD1, which was not confirmed against the DNA. Inclusive of both ends, the CDR3 amounts to 16 amino acids. The germline gives CDR1 MNHEY, CDR2 SVGEGT. This CDR3 reads CASSFGPGGLGNEQFF.

Turning to this clonotype: Since a much larger clone is just one base distant, this may be a read error. This chain joins TRBV7-2 and TRBJ1-1; no definite D call. The CDR3 extends over 15 amino acids. Germline V CDR1 and CDR2: SGHTA, FQGNSA. Trimming stripped 5 bases from V and 1 base from J, with 14 bases between. CDR3 bases: TGTGCCAGCAGCCCTGCGACGTTAGGGAACACTGAAGCTTTCTTT. Its protein is CASSPATLGNTEAFF.

The V gene is TRBV27, the J gene TRBJ2-1; 12 positions match TRBD1. V trimming: 3 bases; J trimming: 7 bases; junction bases outside the gene matches: 10. In germline, CDR1 is MNHEY, CDR2 SMNVEV (reference sequence). CDR3 length: 17 amino acids. DNA of the CDR3: TGTGCCAGCAGTTTCTCCGGGACAGGGGGCTCGGAGAATGAGCAGTTCTTC. This gives the protein CASSFSGTGGSENEQFF.

This chain links TRBV6-5 with TRBJ2-1; 7 bases map to TRBD2. Per the germline V gene, CDR1 is MNHEY and CDR2 is SVGAGI. This CDR3 region has 14 residues. J gave up 0 bases and V 6 bases, and 2 bases lay outside the gene matches. The DNA of the CDR3 is TGTGCCAGCAGCCCGGGGGGCTCCTACAATGAGCAGTTCTTC. Protein: CASSPGGSYNEQFF.

V and J are TRBV29-1 and TRBJ2-7; D is perhaps TRBD1 (6 bases). V was trimmed by 7 bases and J by 2 bases, leaving 12 bases between them. Germline V CDR1 and CDR2: SQVTM, ANQGSEA. The CDR3 is 12 residues long. CDR3 nucleotide sequence: TGCAGCGCCAAGACAGGAGCCTACGAGCAGTACTTC. Translating it yields CSAKTGAYEQYF.

J is TRBJ2-5 and V is TRBV7-2; 10 positions match TRBD1. With 4 bases clipped from V and 2 bases from J, the junction kept 7 bases outside the gene matches. Per the germline V gene, CDR1 is SGHTA and CDR2 is FQGNSA. The CDR3 totals 16 residues. The CDR3, as DNA: TGTGCCAGCAGCTCGACAGGGGGCGCCGCACAAGAGACCCAGTACTTC. The encoded protein is CASSSTGGAAQETQYF.

This clonotype has ten or more counts. The chain uses TRBV18 and TRBJ1-6, with unresolved D. The CDR3 is 14 amino acids. Per the germline V gene, CDR1 is KGHSH and CDR2 is LQKENI. Trimming pared 3 bases from V and 0 bases from J, leaving 3 bases between. CDR3: CASSPSSYNSPLHF. The CDR3 DNA reads TGTGCCAGCTCACCGAGCTCCTATAATTCACCCCTCCACTTT. Full variable domain (outside the CDR3, taken from reference TRBV18 and TRBJ1-6): NAGVMQNPRHLVRRRGQEARLRCSPMKGHSHVYWYRQLPEEGLKFMVYLQKENIIDESGMPKERFSAEFPKEGPSILRIQQVVRGDSAAYFCASSPSSYNSPLHFGNGTRLTVT.

In its sample, this clonotype was seen a few times. The J gene is TRBJ2-5, the V gene TRBV2; D may match TRBD1 or TRBD2 (5 bases each). Trimming stripped 7 bases from V and 5 bases from J, with 17 bases between. Germline CDR1 and CDR2: SNHLY and FYNNEI. The CDR3 totals 14 residues. CDR3 DNA: TGTGCCAGCATAAGGGACCAAATAATGGAGACCCAGTACTTC. Translating gives CASIRDQIMETQYF.

In this sample, this clonotype turned up a few times. The chain carries TRBV6-1 and TRBJ1-6, with a possible D match to TRBD1 (5 bases). CDR1 is MNHNS and CDR2 is SASEGT in the germline V gene. V was trimmed by 8 bases and J by 6 bases, leaving 14 bases between them. This CDR3 spans 14 amino acids. CDR3 amino acids: CASQTWGSNSPLHF. The CDR3 DNA follows: TGTGCCAGCCAAACCTGGGGGAGTAATTCACCCCTCCACTTT.

This chain links TRBV12-3 or TRBV12-4 with TRBJ1-3; D unclear. The CDR3 is 16 amino acids. V lost 6 bases and J 4 bases, leaving 19 bases between the germline ends. The CDR3 spells CASSTFSGGWGNTIYF. The CDR3 bases are TGTGCCAGCAGCACATTCTCCGGTGGTTGGGGAAACACCATATATTTT.

Concerning this clonotype: Compared with germline, one end of the junction differs, possibly owing to a read error. The chain recombines TRBV28 with TRBJ1-2, with TRBD1 as a possible D gene (6 bases). CDR1 is MDHEN and CDR2 is SYDVKM in the germline V gene. The CDR3 sequence is 13 residues long. CDR3 region: CASSRQVFYGDTF. The CDR3 nucleotides read TGTGCCAGCAGCAGACAGGTTTTCTATGGCGACACCTTC.

Comments on this clonotype: It may be a read error: a sequence one base away is much more abundant. This chain connects TRBV28 to TRBJ2-7, with D tentatively TRBD2 (5 bases). Trimming took 2 bases from V and 12 from J, leaving 17 bases between them. The germline V gene has CDR1 MDHEN and CDR2 SYDVKM. This CDR3 has 13 amino acids. The CDR3 loop reads CASSLKSWRHLYF. The CDR3 DNA sequence: TGTGCCAGCAGTTTAAAGTCCTGGAGGCACCTGTACTTC.

Turning to this clonotype: Just one base apart from a much larger clone, this may be a read error. The V call is TRBV20-1, the J call TRBJ1-5; 7 positions match TRBD1. The V segment lost 7 bases and the J segment 5 bases; nucleotides outside the gene matches: 8. CDR3 length: 13 residues. CDR1 and CDR2 from the germline V gene are DFQATT and SNEGSKA (reference sequence). The CDR3 loop reads CSDSTGVYQPQHF. The DNA for the CDR3 is TGCAGTGATAGTACAGGGGTCTATCAGCCCCAGCATTTT.

At least ten counts were recorded for this clonotype. This rearrangement joins TRBV28 to TRBJ2-3, with TRBD2 matching over 8 bases. The trim removed 5 bases at V and 2 bases at J, leaving 9 bases unmatched. Germline V gene data show CDR1 as MDHEN and CDR2 as SYDVKM. The CDR3 runs 16 residues. The CDR3 region has the DNA TGTGCCAGCAGTCTTCAGCGGGGGCGATACACAGATACGCAGTATTTT. Protein: CASSLQRGRYTDTQYF.

This clonotype appeared many times. This sequence joins TRBV6-5 and TRBJ1-1; 8 positions match TRBD1. Germline V gene data show CDR1 as MNHEY and CDR2 as SVGAGI. Trimming at V came to 4 bases and at J to 5 bases, leaving 9 bases not matched to a gene. The CDR3 is 15 amino acids. CDR3 DNA sequence: TGTGCCAGCAGTTCCCGGACAGGGAGAGGGACTGAAGCTTTCTTT. Protein: CASSSRTGRGTEAFF.

The V gene is TRBV28, the J gene TRBJ1-5; the D gene is possibly TRBD1 (6 bases). V was cut by 6 bases and J by 6 bases, with 12 bases left in between. CDR3 length: 13 amino acids. CDR1 MDHEN and CDR2 SYDVKM come from the germline V gene. The CDR3 DNA is TGTGCCAGCAGACAGGGCCGGGGTCAGCCCCAGCATTTT. It is translated as CASRQGRGQPQHF. Together with reference TRBV28 and TRBJ1-5, the CDR3 gives the full variable domain: DVKVTQSSRYLVKRTGEKVFLECVQDMDHENMFWYRQDPGLGLRLIYFSYDVKMKEKGDIPEGYSVSREKKERFSLILESASTNQTSMYLCASRQGRGQPQHFGDGTRLSIL.

This clonotype was seen ten or more times. The chain links TRBV6-5 to TRBJ2-3; D gene unclear. Trimming pared 2 bases from V and 4 bases from J, leaving 10 bases between. Germline values: CDR1 MNHEY, CDR2 SVGAGI. The CDR3 covers 14 residues. The CDR3 bases are TGTGCCAGCAGTTACGCCTTGGGGTCAGATACGCAGTATTTT. Its protein is CASSYALGSDTQYF.

The chain combines TRBV12-3 or TRBV12-4 with TRBJ2-2; 13 nucleotides line up with TRBD2. The J segment lost 7 bases and the V segment lost 3 bases, leaving 14 bases of the junction unmatched. CDR3 length: 19 amino acids. The CDR3 sequence is CASSFTLRLAGGGNGELFF. CDR3 coding DNA: TGTGCCAGCAGTTTCACCTTAAGACTAGCGGGAGGTGGTAACGGGGAGCTGTTTTTT.

A note on this clonotype: This may stem from a read error, because a much larger clone lies one nucleotide away. The chain combines TRBV7-9 with TRBJ1-2; 9 bases map to TRBD1. Per germline, CDR1 SEHNR and CDR2 FQNEAQ (reference sequence). This CDR3 region has 16 residues. The CDR3 nucleotides are TGTGCCAGCAGCTTAGAGGGGGACAGGGCCCCCATTGGCTACAACTTC. Residues: CASSLEGDRAPIGYNF.

CDR3 region: CASSLNRAGETQYF. The CDR3 DNA follows: TGTGCCAGCAGCCTTAACAGGGCCGGGGAGACCCAGTACTTC. The rearrangement joins TRBV12-3 or TRBV12-4 to TRBJ2-5; TRBD1 is a possible D gene (6 bases). Trimming pared 6 bases from V and 5 bases from J, leaving 16 bases between. CDR3 length equals 14 residues.

V is TRBV6-6 and J is TRBJ2-3, with 7 nucleotides matching TRBD1. The ends lost 7 bases at V and 2 bases at J; junction bases unmatched: 9. There are 15 residues in the CDR3. Germline V gene sequence: CDR1 MNHNY, CDR2 SVGAGI (reference sequence). In DNA form, the CDR3 reads TGTGCCAGCATCTACGGGACAGACGTCACAGATACGCAGTATTTT. This sequence encodes CASIYGTDVTDTQYF.

As to this clonotype: This clone may be a read error of a much larger clone one base away. The V gene is TRBV28, the J gene TRBJ2-7; D is possibly TRBD1 (5 bases). This CDR3 is built from 11 residues. Per the germline V gene, CDR1 is MDHEN and CDR2 is SYDVKM. Trimming removed 7 bases at V and 5 bases at J, with 9 bases between. For the CDR3, the DNA is TGTGCCAGCAACCTAGGGGACGAGCAGTACTTC. The encoded protein is CASNLGDEQYF.